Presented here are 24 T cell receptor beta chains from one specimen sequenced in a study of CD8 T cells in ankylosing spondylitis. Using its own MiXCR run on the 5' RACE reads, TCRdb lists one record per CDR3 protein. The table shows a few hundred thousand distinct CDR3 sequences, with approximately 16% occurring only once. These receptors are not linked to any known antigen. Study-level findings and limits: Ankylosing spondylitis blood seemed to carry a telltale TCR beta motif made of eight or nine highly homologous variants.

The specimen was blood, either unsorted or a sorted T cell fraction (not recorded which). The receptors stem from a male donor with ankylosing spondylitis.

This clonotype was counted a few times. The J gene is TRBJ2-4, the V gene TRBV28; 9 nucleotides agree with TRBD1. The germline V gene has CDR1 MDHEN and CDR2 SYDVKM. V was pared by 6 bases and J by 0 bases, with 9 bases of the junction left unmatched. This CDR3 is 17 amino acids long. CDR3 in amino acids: CASSHGQGRGAKNIQYF. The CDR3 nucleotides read TGTGCCAGCAGCCATGGACAGGGGAGGGGAGCCAAAAACATTCAGTACTTC.

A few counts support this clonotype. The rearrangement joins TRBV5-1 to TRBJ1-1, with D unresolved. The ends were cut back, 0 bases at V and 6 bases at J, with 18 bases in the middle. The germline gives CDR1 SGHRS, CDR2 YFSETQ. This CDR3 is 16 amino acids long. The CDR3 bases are TGCGCCAGCAGCTTGGCCGTTTTGCCGCATCCCCCTGAAGCTTTCTTT. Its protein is CASSLAVLPHPPEAFF.

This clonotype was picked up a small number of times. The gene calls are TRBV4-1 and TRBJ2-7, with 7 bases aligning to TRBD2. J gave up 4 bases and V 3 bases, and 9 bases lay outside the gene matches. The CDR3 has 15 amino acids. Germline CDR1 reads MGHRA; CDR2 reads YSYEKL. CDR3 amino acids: CASSQGGRGAYEQYF. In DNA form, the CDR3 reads TGCGCCAGCAGCCAGGGGGGGAGGGGCGCTTACGAGCAGTACTTC.

CDR3 coding DNA: TGTGCCAGCAGCAGACTAGCGGGAGACTACAATGAGCAGTTCTTC. Its translation: CASSRLAGDYNEQFF. The chain employs TRBV21-1 and TRBJ2-1; the table's D call, TRBD2, has no DNA check behind it. TRBV21-1 is given as a pseudogene. The CDR3 is made up of 15 amino acids.

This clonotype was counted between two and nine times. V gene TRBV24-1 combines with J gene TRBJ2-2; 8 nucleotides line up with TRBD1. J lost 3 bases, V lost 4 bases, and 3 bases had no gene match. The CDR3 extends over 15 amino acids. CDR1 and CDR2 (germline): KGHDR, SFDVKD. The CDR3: CATSDRTGYTGELFF. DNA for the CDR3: TGTGCCACCAGTGACCGGACAGGGTACACCGGGGAGCTGTTTTTT.

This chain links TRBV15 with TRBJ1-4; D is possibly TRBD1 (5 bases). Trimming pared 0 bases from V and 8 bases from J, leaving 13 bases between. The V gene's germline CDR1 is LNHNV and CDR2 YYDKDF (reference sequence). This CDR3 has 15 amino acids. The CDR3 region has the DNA TGTGCCACCAGCAGAGATGGGGGAGGGATCGAAAAACTGTTTTTT. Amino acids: CATSRDGGGIEKLFF.

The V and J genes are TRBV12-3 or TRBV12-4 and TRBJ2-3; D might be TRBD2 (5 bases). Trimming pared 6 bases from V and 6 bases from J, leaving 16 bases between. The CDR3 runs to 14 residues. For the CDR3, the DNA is TGTGCCAGCAGCTCCGACTACCGACCCGATACGCAGTATTTT. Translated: CASSSDYRPDTQYF.

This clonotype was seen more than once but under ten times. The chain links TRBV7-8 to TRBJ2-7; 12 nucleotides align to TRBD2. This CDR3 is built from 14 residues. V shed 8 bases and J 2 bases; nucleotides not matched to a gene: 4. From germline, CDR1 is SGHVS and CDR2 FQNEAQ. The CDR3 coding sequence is TGTGCCAGCGTCCTAGCGGGAGGGCCCTACGAGCAGTACTTC. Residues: CASVLAGGPYEQYF.

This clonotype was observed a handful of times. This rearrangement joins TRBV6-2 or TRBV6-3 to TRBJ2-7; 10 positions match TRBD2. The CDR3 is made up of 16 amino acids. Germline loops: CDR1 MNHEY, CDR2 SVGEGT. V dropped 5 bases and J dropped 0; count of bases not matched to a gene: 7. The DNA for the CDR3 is TGTGCCAGCAGTCAAACCCCTAGCGGGAGCTCCTACGAGCAGTACTTC. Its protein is CASSQTPSGSSYEQYF.

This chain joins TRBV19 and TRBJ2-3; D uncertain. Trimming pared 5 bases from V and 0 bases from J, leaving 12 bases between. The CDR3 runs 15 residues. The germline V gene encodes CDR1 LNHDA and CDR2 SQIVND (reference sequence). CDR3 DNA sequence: TGTGCCAGTAGTGGTTCGCGTACTAGCACAGATACGCAGTATTTT. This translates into CASSGSRTSTDTQYF. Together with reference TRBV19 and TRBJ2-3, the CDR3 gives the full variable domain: DGGITQSPKYLFRKEGQNVTLSCEQNLNHDAMYWYRQDPGQGLRLIYYSQIVNDFQKGDIAEGYSVSREKKESFPLTVTSAQKNPTAFYLCASSGSRTSTDTQYFGPGTRLTVL.

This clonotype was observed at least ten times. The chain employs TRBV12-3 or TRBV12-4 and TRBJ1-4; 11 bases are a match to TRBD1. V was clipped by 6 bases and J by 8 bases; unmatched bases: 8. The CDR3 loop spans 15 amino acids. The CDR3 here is CASSTDRGLGEKLFF. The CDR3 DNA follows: TGTGCCAGCAGCACGGACAGGGGGCTTGGGGAAAAACTGTTTTTT.

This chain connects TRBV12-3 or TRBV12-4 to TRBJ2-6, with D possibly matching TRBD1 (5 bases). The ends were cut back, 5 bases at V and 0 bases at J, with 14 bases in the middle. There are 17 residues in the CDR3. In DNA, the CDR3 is TGTGCCAGCAGTCAGGGTCCTCTCGTCTCTGGGGCCAACGTCCTGACTTTC. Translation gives CASSQGPLVSGANVLTF.

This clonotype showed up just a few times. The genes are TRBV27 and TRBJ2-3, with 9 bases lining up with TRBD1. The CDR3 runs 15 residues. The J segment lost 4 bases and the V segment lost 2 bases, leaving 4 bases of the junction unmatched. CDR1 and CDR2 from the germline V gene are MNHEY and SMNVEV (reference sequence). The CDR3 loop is CASSLTGGMADTQYF. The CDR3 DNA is TGTGCCAGCAGTTTAACAGGGGGCATGGCAGATACGCAGTATTTT.

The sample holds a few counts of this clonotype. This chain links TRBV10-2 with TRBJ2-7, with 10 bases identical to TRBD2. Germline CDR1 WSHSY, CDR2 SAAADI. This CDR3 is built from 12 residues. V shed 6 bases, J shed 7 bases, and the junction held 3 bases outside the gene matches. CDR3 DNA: TGCGCCAGCAGACTAGCGGGGTGGGAGCAGTACTTC. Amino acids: CASRLAGWEQYF.

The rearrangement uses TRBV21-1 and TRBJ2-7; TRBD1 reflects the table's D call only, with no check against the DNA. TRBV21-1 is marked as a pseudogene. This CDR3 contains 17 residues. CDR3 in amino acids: CASSRAPGQGVRAEQYF. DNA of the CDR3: TGTGCCAGCAGCAGGGCCCCGGGACAGGGAGTTCGTGCCGAGCAGTACTTC.

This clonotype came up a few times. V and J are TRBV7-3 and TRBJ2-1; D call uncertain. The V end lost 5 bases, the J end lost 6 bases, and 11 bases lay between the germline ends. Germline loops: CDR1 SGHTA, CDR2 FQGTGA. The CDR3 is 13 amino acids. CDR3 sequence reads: CASSQNSRNEQFF. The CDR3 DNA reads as TGTGCCAGCAGCCAAAATAGCCGCAATGAGCAGTTCTTC.

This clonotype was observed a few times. In DNA form, the CDR3 reads TGTGCCAGCAGTTCCCCCCCGGACCAGAGCTACTACGAGCAGTACTTC. Translation gives CASSSPPDQSYYEQYF. This chain links TRBV6-2 or TRBV6-3 with TRBJ2-7; D is uncertain. V was pared by 4 bases and J by 3 bases, with 19 bases between. CDR1 and CDR2 from the germline V gene are MNHEY and SVGEGT. The CDR3 has 16 amino acids.

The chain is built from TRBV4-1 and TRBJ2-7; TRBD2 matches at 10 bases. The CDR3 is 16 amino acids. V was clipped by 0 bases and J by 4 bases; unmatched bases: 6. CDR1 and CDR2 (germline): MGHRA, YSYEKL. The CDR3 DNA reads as TGCGCCAGCAGCCAAGACTTCTCGACTAGCGGGTACGAGCAGTACTTC. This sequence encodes CASSQDFSTSGYEQYF.

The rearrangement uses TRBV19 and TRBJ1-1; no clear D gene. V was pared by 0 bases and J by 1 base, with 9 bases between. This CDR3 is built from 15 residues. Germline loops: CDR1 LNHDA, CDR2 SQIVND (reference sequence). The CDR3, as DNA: TGTGCCAGTAGTATAGAAGGATATCCGAACACTGAAGCTTTCTTT. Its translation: CASSIEGYPNTEAFF. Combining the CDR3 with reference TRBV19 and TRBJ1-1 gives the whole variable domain DGGITQSPKYLFRKEGQNVTLSCEQNLNHDAMYWYRQDPGQGLRLIYYSQIVNDFQKGDIAEGYSVSREKKESFPLTVTSAQKNPTAFYLCASSIEGYPNTEAFFGQGTRLTVV.

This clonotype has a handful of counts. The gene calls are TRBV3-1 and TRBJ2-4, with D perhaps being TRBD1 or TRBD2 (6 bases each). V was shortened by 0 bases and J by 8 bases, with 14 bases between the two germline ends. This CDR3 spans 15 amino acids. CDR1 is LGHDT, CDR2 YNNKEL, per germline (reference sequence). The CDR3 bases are TGTGCCAGCAGCCAAGATTGGGGGGCGGGTGACATTCAGTACTTC. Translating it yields CASSQDWGAGDIQYF.

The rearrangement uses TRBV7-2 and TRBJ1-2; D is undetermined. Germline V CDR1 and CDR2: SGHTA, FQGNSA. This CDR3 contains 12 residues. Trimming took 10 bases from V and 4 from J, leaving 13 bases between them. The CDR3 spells CAISPGSYGYTF. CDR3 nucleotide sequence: TGTGCCATCTCTCCGGGGTCCTATGGCTACACCTTC.

The CDR3 spells CASSYSPYSGSSYNEQFF. As DNA, the CDR3 is TGTGCCAGCAGTTACTCCCCCTATAGCGGCAGCTCCTACAATGAGCAGTTCTTC. The chain recombines TRBV6-5 with TRBJ2-1; D might be TRBD2 (6 bases). Germline values: CDR1 MNHEY, CDR2 SVGAGI. V gave up 0 bases and J gave up 0 bases, with 15 bases separating them. The CDR3 has 18 amino acids.

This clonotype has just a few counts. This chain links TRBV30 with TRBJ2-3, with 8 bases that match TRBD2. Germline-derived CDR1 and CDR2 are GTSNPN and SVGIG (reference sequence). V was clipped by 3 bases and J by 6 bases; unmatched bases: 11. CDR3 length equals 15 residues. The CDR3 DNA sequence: TGTGCCTGGAGGGAGGACGGGGGGGCCGAGGATACGCAGTATTTT. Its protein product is CAWREDGGAEDTQYF.

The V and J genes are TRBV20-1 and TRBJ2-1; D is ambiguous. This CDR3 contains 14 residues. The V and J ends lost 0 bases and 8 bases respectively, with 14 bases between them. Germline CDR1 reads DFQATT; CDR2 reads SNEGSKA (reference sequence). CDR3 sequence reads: CSARDKEILDEQFF. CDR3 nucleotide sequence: TGCAGTGCTAGAGATAAGGAGATATTGGATGAGCAGTTCTTC.